The entry below gives a single TCR beta chain sequence along with its context. Its antigen is not identified. The data originate from a study of cytomegalovirus exposure and HLA in healthy donors. General study results and limits: Later analysis reportedly placed an Asian-associated ancestry cluster below the approximately 650-donor mean in N-insertions. An analysis that came later showed most CMV-associated TCR beta chains appearing HLA-restricted. With later analysis, a missense DCLRE1C variant became linked to TCR beta V- and J-gene trimming.

J gave up 6 bases and V 0 bases, and 8 bases lay outside the gene matches. CDR3 length: 16 amino acids. Germline V gene lookup returns CDR1 SGDLS and CDR2 YYNGEE. The PCR contained 60 Vbeta and 13 Jbeta primers. The repertoire was sequenced with immunoSEQ multiplex PCR; TCRdb's copy has only in-frame clones and lacks some. The sample has 120,000 to 150,000 clones, about three quarters seen once. Material: PBMCs. The J gene is TRBJ2-4, the V gene TRBV9; TRBD2 matches 8 bases. This sequence originates from a man between 40 and 49 years old in good health and CMV-seropositive. CDR3 residues: CASSVEAGVTLNIQYF. The CDR3 DNA follows: TGTGCCAGCAGCGTAGAAGCGGGAGTCACCTTAAACATTCAGTACTTC.